The T cell receptor (beta chain) under discussion was sequenced for a study of naive and memory T cell subsets. Cells stained for CD3, CD4, CD8, CD45RA and CD27 were sorted into four subsets. The beta constant-region primer was an equimolar mix of two oligonucleotides covering TRBC1 and TRBC2. Ligated cDNA was amplified by four rounds of PCR with nested alpha and beta constant-region primers and SP2. Ligation attached a single-stranded oligonucleotide with a 12-nucleotide UMI and the SP2 primer to the cDNA 3' end. Each CDR3 protein gets one entry after TCRdb re-called the UMI-ligation and nested PCR reads with MiXCR. The data show around 29,000 distinct CDR3 sequences, with approximately 17% seen just once and around 3.3% held by the top ten. V was pared by 0 bases and J by 9 bases, with 9 bases between. Looked up from germline, CDR1 is GTSNPN and CDR2 is SVGIG (reference sequence). The CDR3 runs 12 residues.

In this sample, this clonotype turned up many times. Sequenced: effector memory CD4+ T cells from blood. Subset given: effector memory, CD45RA- CD27-. This chain connects TRBV30 to TRBJ1-5, with D possibly TRBD1 on 6 matching bases. The clonotype originates from a human donor in good health. CDR3 coding DNA: TGTGCCTGGAGTGTACAGGGCCGGCCCCAGCATTTT. Residues: CAWSVQGRPQHF.